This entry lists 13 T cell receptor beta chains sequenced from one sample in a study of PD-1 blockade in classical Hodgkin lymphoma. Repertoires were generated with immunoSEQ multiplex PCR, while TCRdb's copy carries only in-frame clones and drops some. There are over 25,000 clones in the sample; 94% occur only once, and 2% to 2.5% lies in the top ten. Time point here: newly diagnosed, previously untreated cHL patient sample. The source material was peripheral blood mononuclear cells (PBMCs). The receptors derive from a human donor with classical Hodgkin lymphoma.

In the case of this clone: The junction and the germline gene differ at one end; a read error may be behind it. The CDR3 region is CASREVTVNTEAFF. In DNA form, the CDR3 reads TGTGCCAGCAGGGAAGTAACAGTGAACACTGAAGCTTTCTTT. The V and J genes are TRBV2 and TRBJ1-1; no firm D call. This CDR3 is built from 14 residues. Looked up from germline, CDR1 is SNHLY and CDR2 is FYNNEI.

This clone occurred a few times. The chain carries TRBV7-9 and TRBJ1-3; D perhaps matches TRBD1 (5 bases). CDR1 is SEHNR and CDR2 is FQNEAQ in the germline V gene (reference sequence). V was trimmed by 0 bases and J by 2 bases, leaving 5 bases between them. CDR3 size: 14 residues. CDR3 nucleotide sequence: TGTGCCAGCAGCTTAGCGGGGGCTGGAAACACCATATATTTT. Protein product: CASSLAGAGNTIYF. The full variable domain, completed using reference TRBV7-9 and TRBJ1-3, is DTGVSQNPRHKITKRGQNVTFRCDPISEHNRLYWYRQTLGQGPEFLTYFQNEAQLEKSRLLSDRFSAERPKGSFSTLEIQRTEQGDSAMYLCASSLAGAGNTIYFGEGSWLTVV.

CDR3 in DNA: TGCGCCAGCAGTGAGTCTAACCCCTACGAGCAGTACTTC. It specifies CASSESNPYEQYF. The rearrangement uses TRBV10-1 and TRBJ2-7; D is undetermined. This CDR3 has 13 amino acids. V was shortened by 0 bases and J by 2 bases, with 5 bases between the two germline ends. Per the germline V gene, CDR1 is WNHNN and CDR2 is SYGVQD (reference sequence).

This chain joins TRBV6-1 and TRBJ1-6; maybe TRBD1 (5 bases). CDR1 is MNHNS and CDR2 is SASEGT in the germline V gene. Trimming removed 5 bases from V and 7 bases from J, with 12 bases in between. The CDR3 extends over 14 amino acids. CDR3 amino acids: CASSPGQRNSPLHF. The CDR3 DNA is TGTGCCAGCAGTCCCGGACAAAGAAATTCACCCCTCCACTTT.

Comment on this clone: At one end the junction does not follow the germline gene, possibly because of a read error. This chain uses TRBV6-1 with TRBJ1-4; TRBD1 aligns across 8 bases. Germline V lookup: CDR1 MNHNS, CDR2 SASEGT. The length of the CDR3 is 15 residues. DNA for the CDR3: TGTGCCAGCAGGGAAGCAGGGGGCTCGCGAGAAAAACTGTTTTTT. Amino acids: CASREAGGSREKLFF.

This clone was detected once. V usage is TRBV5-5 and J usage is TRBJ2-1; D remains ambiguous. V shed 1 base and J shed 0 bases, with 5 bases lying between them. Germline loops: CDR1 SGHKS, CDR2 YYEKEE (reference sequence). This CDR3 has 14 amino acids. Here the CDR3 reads CASSLQSSYNEQFF. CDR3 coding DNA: TGTGCCAGCAGCTTGCAGAGCTCCTACAATGAGCAGTTCTTC.

The CDR3 coding sequence is TGTGCCAGCATTCAAGGGGCCCCGGGGGAGCCCCAGCATTTT. It specifies CASIQGAPGEPQHF. The chain links TRBV6-1 to TRBJ1-5, with TRBD1 as a possible D gene (5 bases). Looked up from germline, CDR1 is MNHNS and CDR2 is SASEGT. The CDR3 extends over 14 amino acids. Deletions cut 7 bases from V and 8 bases from J, with 18 bases between.

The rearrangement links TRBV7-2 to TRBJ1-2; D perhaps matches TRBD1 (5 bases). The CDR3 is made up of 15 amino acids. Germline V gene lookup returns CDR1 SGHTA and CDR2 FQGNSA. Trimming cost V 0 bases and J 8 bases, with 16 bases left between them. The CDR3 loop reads CASSLAVLKSGGYTF. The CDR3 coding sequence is TGTGCCAGCAGCTTAGCGGTCCTAAAATCAGGGGGCTACACCTTC.

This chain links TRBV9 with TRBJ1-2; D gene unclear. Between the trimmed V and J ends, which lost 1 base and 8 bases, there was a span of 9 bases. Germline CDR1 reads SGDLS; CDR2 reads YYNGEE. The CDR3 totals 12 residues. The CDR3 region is CASSVHGEGYTF. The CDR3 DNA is TGTGCCAGCAGCGTACACGGGGAGGGCTACACCTTC.

The CDR3 region is CASSPTGNTGELFF. DNA of the CDR3: TGTGCCAGCAGCCCGACTGGTAACACCGGGGAGCTGTTTTTT. The rearrangement joins TRBV27 to TRBJ2-2; D uncertain. V was clipped by 6 bases and J by 2 bases, with 10 bases between them. This CDR3 contains 14 residues. Per germline, CDR1 MNHEY and CDR2 SMNVEV (reference sequence).

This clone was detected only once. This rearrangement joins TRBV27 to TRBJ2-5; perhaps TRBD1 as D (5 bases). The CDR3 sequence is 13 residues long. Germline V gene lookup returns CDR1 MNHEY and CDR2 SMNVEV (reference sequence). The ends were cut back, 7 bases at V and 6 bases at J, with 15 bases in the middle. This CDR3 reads CASKNRGLQTQYF. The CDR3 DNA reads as TGTGCCAGCAAAAATAGGGGTTTACAGACCCAGTACTTC.

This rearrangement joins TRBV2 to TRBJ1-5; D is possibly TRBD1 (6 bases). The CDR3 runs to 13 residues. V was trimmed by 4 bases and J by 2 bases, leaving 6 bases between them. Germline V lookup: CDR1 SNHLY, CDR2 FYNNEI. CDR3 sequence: CASSGQGNQPQHF. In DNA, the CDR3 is TGTGCCAGCAGTGGACAGGGCAATCAGCCCCAGCATTTT.

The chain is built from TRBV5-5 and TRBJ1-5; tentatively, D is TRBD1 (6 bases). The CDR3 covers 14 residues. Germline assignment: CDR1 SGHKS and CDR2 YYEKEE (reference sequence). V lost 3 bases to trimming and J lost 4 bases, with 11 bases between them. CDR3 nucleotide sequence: TGTGCCAGCAGCTCGAGGCAGGGGAATCAGCCCCAGCATTTT. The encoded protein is CASSSRQGNQPQHF.